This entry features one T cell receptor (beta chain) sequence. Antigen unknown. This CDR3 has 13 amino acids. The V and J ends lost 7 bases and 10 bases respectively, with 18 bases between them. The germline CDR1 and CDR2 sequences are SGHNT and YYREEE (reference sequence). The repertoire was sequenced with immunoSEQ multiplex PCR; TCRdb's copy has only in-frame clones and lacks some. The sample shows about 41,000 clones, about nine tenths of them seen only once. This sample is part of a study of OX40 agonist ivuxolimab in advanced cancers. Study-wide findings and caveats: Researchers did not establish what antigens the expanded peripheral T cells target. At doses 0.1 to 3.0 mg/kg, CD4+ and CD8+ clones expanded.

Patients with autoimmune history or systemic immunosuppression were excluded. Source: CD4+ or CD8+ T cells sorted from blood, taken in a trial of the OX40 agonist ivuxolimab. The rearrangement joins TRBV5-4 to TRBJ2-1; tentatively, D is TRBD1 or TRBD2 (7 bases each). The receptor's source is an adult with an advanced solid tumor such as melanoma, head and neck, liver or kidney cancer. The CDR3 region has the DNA TGTGCCAGCTACAGGGGAGGGGTGGAGGAGCAGTTCTTC. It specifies CASYRGGVEEQFF.